This T cell receptor beta chain was documented in a study of T cell repertoires in cytomegalovirus infection. General study findings and limits: It was HLA-C-restricted CMV-specific TCR beta clonotypes that dominated the response ex vivo. Summed frequency of public TCR beta families distinguished CMV carriers with the relevant HLA.

This clonotype was recorded at least ten times. Its target is unknown. Germline V gives CDR1 SGHTA, CDR2 FQGNSA. V was clipped by 6 bases and J by 6 bases, with 9 bases between them. There are 11 residues in the CDR3. TCRdb re-called the reads through MiXCR, storing one row per CDR3 protein. The table shows tens of thousands of distinct CDR3 sequences, with over 3.5% occurring only once. Sequencing input: PBMCs. The genes are TRBV7-2 and TRBJ2-7; perhaps D is TRBD1 or TRBD2 (6 bases each). This clonotype was obtained from a human donor in good health (CMV status not recorded). Some clones in this sample may be carry-over from other donors' samples. CDR3: CASRGGREQYF. The CDR3 nucleotides read TGTGCCAGCAGAGGGGGGCGCGAGCAGTACTTC.